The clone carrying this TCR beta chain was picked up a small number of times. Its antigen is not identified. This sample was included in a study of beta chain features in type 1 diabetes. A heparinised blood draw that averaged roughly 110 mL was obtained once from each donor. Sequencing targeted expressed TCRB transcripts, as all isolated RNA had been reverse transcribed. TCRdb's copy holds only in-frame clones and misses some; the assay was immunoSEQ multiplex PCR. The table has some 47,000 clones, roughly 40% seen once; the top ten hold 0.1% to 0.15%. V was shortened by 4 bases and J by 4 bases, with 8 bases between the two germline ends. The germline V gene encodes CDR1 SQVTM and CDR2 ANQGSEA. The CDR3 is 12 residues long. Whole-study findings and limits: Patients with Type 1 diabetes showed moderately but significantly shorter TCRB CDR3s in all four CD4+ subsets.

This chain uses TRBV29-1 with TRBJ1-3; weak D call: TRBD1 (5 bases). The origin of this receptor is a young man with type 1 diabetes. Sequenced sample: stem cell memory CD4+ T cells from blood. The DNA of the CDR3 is TGCAGCGTTGCTCAGGGAGGAAACACCATATATTTT. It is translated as CSVAQGGNTIYF.